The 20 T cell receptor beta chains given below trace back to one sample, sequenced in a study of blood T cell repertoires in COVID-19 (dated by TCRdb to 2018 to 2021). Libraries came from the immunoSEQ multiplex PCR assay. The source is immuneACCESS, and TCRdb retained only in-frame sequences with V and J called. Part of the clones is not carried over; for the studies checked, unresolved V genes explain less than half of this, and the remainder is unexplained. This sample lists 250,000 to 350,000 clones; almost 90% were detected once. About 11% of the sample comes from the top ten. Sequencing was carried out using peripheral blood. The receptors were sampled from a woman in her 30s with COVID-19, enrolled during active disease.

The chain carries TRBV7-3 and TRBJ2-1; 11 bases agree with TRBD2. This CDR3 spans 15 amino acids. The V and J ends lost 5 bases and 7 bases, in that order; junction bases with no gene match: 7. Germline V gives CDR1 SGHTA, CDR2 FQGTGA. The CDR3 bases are TGTGCCAGCAGCCAACTAGCGGGAGCGGGGAATGAGCAGTTCTTC. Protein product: CASSQLAGAGNEQFF.

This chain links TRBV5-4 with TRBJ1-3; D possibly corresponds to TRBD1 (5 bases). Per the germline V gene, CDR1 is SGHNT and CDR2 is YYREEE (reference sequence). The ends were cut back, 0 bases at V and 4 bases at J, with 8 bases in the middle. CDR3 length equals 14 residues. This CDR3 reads CASSLVGEGNTIYF. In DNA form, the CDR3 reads TGTGCCAGCAGCTTGGTAGGGGAAGGAAACACCATATATTTT.

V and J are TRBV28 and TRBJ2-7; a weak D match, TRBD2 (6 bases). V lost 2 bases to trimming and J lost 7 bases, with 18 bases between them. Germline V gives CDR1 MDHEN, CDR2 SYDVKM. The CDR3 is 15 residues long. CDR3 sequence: CASSLPPAGSQEQYF. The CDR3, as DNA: TGTGCCAGCAGTTTACCCCCTGCGGGGTCCCAAGAGCAGTACTTC.

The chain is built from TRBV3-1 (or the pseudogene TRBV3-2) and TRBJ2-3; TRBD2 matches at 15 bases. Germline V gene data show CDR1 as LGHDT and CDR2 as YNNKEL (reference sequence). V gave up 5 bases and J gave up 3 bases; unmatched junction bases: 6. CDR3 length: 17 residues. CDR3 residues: CASSAGTSGRRTDTQYF. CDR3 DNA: TGTGCCAGCAGCGCAGGGACTAGCGGGAGGCGGACAGATACGCAGTATTTT.

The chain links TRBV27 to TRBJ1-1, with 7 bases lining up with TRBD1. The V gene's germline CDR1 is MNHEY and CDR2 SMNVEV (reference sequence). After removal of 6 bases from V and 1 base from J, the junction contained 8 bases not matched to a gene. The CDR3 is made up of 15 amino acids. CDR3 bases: TGTGCCAGCAGGAGAGATTGGACAGGGAACACTGAAGCTTTCTTT. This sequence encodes CASRRDWTGNTEAFF.

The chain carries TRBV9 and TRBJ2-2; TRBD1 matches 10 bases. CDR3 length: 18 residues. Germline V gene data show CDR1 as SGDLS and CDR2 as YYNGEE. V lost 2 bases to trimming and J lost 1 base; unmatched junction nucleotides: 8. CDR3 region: CASSVPGGTGVNTGELFF. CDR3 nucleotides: TGTGCCAGCAGCGTTCCAGGGGGGACAGGGGTGAACACCGGGGAGCTGTTTTTT.

The CDR3 DNA follows: TGTGCCAGCAGTTACTCGAACAGGGCTGACTATGGCTACACCTTC. Its translation: CASSYSNRADYGYTF. The rearrangement links TRBV6-2 or TRBV6-3 to TRBJ1-2, with D possibly being TRBD1 (6 bases). CDR3 length equals 15 residues. Trimming took off 0 bases at V and 3 bases at J, with 11 bases between the two ends. The V gene's germline CDR1 is MNHEY and CDR2 SVGEGT.

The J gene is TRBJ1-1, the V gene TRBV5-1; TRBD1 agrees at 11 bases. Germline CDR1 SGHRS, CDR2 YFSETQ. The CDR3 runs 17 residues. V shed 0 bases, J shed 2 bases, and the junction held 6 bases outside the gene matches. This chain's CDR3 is CASSLAPGQGGNTEAFF. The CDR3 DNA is TGCGCCAGCAGCTTGGCCCCGGGACAGGGGGGAAACACTGAAGCTTTCTTT.

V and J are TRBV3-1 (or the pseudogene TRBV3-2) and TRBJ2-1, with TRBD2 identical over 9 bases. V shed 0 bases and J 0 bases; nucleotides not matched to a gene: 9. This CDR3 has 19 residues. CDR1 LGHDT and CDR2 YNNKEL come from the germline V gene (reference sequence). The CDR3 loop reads CASSQDRGISGSSYNEQFF. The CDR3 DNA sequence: TGTGCCAGCAGCCAAGATAGGGGAATTAGCGGGAGCTCCTACAATGAGCAGTTCTTC.

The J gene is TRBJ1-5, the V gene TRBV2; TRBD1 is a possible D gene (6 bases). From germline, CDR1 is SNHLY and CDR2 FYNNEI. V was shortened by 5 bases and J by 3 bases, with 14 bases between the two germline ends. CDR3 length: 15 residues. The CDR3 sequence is CASSRRDTPNQPQHF. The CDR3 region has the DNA TGTGCCAGCAGTCGACGGGACACACCCAATCAGCCCCAGCATTTT.

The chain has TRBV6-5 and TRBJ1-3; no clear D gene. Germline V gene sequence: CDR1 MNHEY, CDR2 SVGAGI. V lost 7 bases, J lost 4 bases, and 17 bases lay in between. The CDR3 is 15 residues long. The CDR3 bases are TGTGCCAGCACCGCAGCTCTTGGAGGCGGAAACACCATATATTTT. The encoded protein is CASTAALGGGNTIYF.

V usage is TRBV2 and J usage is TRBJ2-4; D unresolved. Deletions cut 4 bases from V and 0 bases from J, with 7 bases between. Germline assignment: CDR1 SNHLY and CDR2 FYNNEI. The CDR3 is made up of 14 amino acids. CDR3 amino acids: CASSVRIAKNIQYF. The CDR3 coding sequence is TGTGCCAGCAGTGTGAGGATAGCCAAAAACATTCAGTACTTC.

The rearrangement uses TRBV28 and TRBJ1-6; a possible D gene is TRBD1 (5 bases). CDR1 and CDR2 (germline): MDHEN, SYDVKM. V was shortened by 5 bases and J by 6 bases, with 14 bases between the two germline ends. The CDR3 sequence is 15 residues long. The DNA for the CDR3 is TGTGCCAGCAGTATAACATCAGGGCTTAATTCACCCCTCCACTTT. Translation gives CASSITSGLNSPLHF.

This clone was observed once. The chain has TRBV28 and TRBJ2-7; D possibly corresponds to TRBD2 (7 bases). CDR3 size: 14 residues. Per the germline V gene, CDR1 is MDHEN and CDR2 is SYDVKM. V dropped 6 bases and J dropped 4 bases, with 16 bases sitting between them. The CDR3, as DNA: TGTGCCAGCAGAGGCGGGGGCAGCCTATACGAGCAGTACTTC. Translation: CASRGGGSLYEQYF.

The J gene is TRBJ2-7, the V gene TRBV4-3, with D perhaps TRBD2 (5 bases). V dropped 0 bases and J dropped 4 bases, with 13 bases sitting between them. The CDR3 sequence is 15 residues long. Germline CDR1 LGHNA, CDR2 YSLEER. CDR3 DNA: TGCGCCAGCAGCCAAGATACCAGCGGAGATTACGAGCAGTACTTC. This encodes CASSQDTSGDYEQYF.

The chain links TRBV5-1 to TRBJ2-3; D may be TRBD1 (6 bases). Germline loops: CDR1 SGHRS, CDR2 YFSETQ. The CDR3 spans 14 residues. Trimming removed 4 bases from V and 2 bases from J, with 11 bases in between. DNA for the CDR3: TGCGCCAGCAGCCCGCAGGGGCTCACAGATACGCAGTATTTT. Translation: CASSPQGLTDTQYF.

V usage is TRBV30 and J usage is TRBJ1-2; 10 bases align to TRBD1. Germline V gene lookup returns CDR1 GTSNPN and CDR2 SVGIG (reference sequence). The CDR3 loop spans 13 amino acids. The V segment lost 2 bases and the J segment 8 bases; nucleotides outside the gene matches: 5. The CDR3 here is CAWSMTGGDGYTF. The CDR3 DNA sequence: TGTGCCTGGAGTATGACAGGGGGCGACGGCTACACCTTC.

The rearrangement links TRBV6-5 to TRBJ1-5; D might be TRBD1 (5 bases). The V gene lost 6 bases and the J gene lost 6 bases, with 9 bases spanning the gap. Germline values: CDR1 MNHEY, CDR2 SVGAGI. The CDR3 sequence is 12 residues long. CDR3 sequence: CASRMGGQPQHF. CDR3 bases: TGTGCCAGCAGGATGGGGGGTCAGCCCCAGCATTTT.

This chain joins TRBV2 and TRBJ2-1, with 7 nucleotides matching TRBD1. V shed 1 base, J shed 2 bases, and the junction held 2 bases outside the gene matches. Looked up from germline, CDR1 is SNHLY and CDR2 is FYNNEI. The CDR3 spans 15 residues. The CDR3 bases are TGTGCCAGCAGTGAAGAACAGGGGACCTACAATGAGCAGTTCTTC. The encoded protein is CASSEEQGTYNEQFF.

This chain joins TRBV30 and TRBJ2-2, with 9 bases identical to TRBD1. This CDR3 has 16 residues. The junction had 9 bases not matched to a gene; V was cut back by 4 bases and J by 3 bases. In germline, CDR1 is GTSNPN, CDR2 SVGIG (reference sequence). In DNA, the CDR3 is TGTGCCTGGAAGCAGATGGGGACAGGGTACACCGGGGAGCTGTTTTTT. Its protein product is CAWKQMGTGYTGELFF.